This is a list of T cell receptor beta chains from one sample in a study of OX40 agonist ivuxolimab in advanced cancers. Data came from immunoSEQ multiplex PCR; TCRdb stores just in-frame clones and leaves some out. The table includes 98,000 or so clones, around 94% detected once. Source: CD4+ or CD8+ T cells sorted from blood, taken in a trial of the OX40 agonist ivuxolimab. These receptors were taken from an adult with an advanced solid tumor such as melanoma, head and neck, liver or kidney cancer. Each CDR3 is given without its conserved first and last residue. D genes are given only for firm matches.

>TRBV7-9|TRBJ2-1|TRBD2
ASSSTAPGAGGYNEQF
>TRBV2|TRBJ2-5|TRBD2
ASSRTSFQETQY
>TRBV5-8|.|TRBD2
ASSPGGGDPYEQY
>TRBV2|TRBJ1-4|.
ASSEVREAKLF
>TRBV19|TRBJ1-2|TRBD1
ASSPTGAGYGYT
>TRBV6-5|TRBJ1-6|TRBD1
ASLGTAGPLH
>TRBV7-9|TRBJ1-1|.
ASSVQLNTEAF
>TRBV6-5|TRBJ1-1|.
ASSYSNRWNTEAF
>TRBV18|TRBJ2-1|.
ASSLGPPGNEQF
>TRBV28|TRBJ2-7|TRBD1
ASSYHRGRYEQY
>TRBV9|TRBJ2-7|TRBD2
ASSVGARENYEQY
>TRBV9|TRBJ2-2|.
ASSVWGSLGTGELF
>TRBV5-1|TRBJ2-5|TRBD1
ASSSGQGDQETQY
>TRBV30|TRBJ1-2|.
AWRPRVINYGYT
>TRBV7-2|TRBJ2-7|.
ASSTDRYISYEQY
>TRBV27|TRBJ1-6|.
ASSPPDRTNLLH
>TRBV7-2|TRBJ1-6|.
ASSLTGKVYNSPLH
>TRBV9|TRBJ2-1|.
ASSVEPSSYNEQF
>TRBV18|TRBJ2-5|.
ASSRGQQETQY
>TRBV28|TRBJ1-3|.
ASSAGSGNTIY
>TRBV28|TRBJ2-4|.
ASQEKNIQY
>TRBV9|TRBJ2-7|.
ASSVEQGFGEQY
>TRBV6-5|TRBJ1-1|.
ASSPSRGNTEAF
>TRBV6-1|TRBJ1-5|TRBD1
ASKQGSNQPQH
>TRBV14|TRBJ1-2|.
ASSQGLNYGYT
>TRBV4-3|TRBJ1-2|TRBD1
ASGDRGINGYT
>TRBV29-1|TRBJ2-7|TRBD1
SVGGGQGAYEQY
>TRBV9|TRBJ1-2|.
ASSVEGEYGYT
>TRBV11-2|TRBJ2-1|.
ASSLDGTPSFVEQF
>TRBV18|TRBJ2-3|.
ASSPSFGAERDRKTGTDTQY